These 22 T cell receptor beta chains were sequenced from one sample in a study of blood T cell repertoires in COVID-19. Method: immunoSEQ multiplex PCR; TCRdb's copy keeps in-frame clones and lacks some. The table records around 450,000 clones, about 90% of them present only once. Sequences were obtained from PBMCs or T cells enriched from blood (not recorded which). The receptors were gathered from a man between 18 and 35 years old who had recovered from COVID-19.

The gene calls are TRBV7-2 and TRBJ1-3, with TRBD1 matching 7 bases. The J segment lost 2 bases and the V segment lost 2 bases, leaving 3 bases of the junction unmatched. The CDR3 runs 15 residues. From germline, CDR1 is SGHTA and CDR2 FQGNSA. CDR3 DNA: TGTGCCAGCAGCTTATCTGACAGGGCTGGAAACACCATATATTTT. Residues: CASSLSDRAGNTIYF.

The J gene is TRBJ1-2, the V gene TRBV11-2, with TRBD1 identical over 7 bases. There are 14 residues in the CDR3. The trim removed 10 bases at V and 5 bases at J, leaving 13 bases unmatched. Per the germline V gene, CDR1 is SGHAT and CDR2 is FQNNGV. The CDR3 protein is CATLDREKLYGYTF. CDR3 coding DNA: TGTGCCACCCTCGACAGGGAGAAGTTGTATGGCTACACCTTC.

V usage is TRBV3-1 (or the pseudogene TRBV3-2) and J usage is TRBJ2-6; D call uncertain. The CDR3 has 15 amino acids. V shed 1 base and J shed 2 bases, with 6 bases lying between them. Germline CDR1 reads LGHDT; CDR2 reads YNNKEL (reference sequence). The CDR3 region is CASSQGWPGANVLTF. CDR3 bases: TGTGCCAGCAGCCAAGGGTGGCCTGGGGCCAACGTCCTGACTTTC.

This chain links TRBV7-9 with TRBJ1-3; no reliable D call. The V end was cut by 9 bases, the J end by 0 bases, with 9 bases between. Germline-derived CDR1 and CDR2 are SEHNR and FQNEAQ (reference sequence). CDR3 length: 13 amino acids. In DNA, the CDR3 is TGTGCCAGGCAGGCCGACTCTGGAAACACCATATATTTT. Translation: CARQADSGNTIYF.

The chain is built from TRBV19 and TRBJ1-5, with 11 bases identical to TRBD1. The CDR3 is 18 amino acids. V trimming: 5 bases; J trimming: 7 bases; junction bases outside the gene matches: 16. Germline V CDR1 and CDR2: LNHDA, SQIVND (reference sequence). CDR3 bases: TGTGCCAGTAGTCCGCACCCCCCAGGACAGGGGGCTCGGCAGCCCCAGCATTTT. It codes for CASSPHPPGQGARQPQHF.

This clone has a single count. The J gene is TRBJ1-2, the V gene TRBV7-9; 8 positions agree with TRBD1. The germline V gene has CDR1 SEHNR and CDR2 FQNEAQ (reference sequence). The CDR3 covers 14 residues. Germline trimming cut 5 bases from V and 8 bases from J; bases unmatched to any gene: 10. The CDR3, as DNA: TGTGCCAGCAGCGATGGACAGGGACGCCGCGGCTACACCTTC. The encoded protein is CASSDGQGRRGYTF.

The chain is built from TRBV29-1 and TRBJ1-1; D unresolved. The V gene lost 4 bases and the J gene lost 0 bases, with 9 bases spanning the gap. CDR1 and CDR2 (germline): SQVTM, ANQGSEA. This CDR3 contains 13 residues. The CDR3 here is CSVGLQVNTEAFF. The CDR3 DNA follows: TGCAGCGTTGGGCTTCAGGTGAACACTGAAGCTTTCTTT.

The CDR3 coding sequence is TGTGCCAGTAGTACCGAACTGAGGGCGGGCAATCAGCCCCAGCATTTT. It yields the protein CASSTELRAGNQPQHF. This chain joins TRBV19 and TRBJ1-5; D not resolved. V lost 4 bases, J lost 2 bases, and 15 bases lay in between. The CDR3 contains 16 residues. The germline V gene encodes CDR1 LNHDA and CDR2 SQIVND (reference sequence).

The chain carries TRBV28 and TRBJ1-6; tentatively, D is TRBD1 (5 bases). The CDR3 has 14 residues. Germline assignment: CDR1 MDHEN and CDR2 SYDVKM. V gave up 8 bases and J gave up 7 bases, with 15 bases separating them. CDR3 loop: CASAGTLANSPLHF. DNA for the CDR3: TGTGCCAGCGCGGGGACCCTAGCGAATTCACCCCTCCACTTT.

The chain joins TRBV29-1 to TRBJ2-1, with 12 bases identical to TRBD2. The CDR3 covers 14 residues. CDR1 and CDR2 from the germline V gene are SQVTM and ANQGSEA. The V and J ends lost 6 bases and 13 bases, in that order; junction bases with no gene match: 13. CDR3 sequence reads: CSVEGRLAGVGQFF. For the CDR3, the DNA is TGCAGCGTCGAGGGTAGACTAGCGGGAGTTGGACAGTTCTTC.

The J gene is TRBJ2-3, the V gene TRBV9, with D unresolved. The CDR3 covers 15 residues. The V end lost 0 bases, the J end lost 3 bases, and 11 bases lay between the germline ends. Germline lookup yields CDR1 SGDLS and CDR2 YYNGEE. The CDR3 bases are TGTGCCAGCAGCGTAGGCGGATCAAAGACAGATACGCAGTATTTT. Protein: CASSVGGSKTDTQYF. The whole variable domain, filled in from reference TRBV9 and TRBJ2-3, reads DSGVTQTPKHLITATGQRVTLRCSPRSGDLSVYWYQQSLDQGLQFLIQYYNGEERAKGNILERFSAQQFPDLHSELNLSSLELGDSALYFCASSVGGSKTDTQYFGPGTRLTVL.

This sequence joins TRBV27 and TRBJ2-5; D gene ambiguous. The CDR3 runs to 14 residues. Germline loops: CDR1 MNHEY, CDR2 SMNVEV (reference sequence). Trimming took 1 base from V and 0 from J, leaving 6 bases between them. The CDR3 nucleotides are TGTGCCAGCAGTTTATTAGCTCACCAAGAGACCCAGTACTTC. Amino acid sequence: CASSLLAHQETQYF.

V and J are TRBV29-1 and TRBJ1-2; possibly TRBD1 for D (5 bases). The germline V gene encodes CDR1 SQVTM and CDR2 ANQGSEA. V dropped 7 bases and J dropped 5 bases, with 14 bases sitting between them. This CDR3 region has 12 residues. The CDR3 sequence: CSALGGTYGYTF. CDR3 bases: TGCAGCGCCCTCGGGGGGACGTATGGCTACACCTTC. The variable domain in full, completed from reference TRBV29-1 and TRBJ1-2, reads SAVISQKPSRDICQRGTSLTIQCQVDSQVTMMFWYRQQPGQSLTLIATANQGSEATYESGFVIDKFPISRPNLTFSTLTVSNMSPEDSSIYLCSALGGTYGYTFGSGTRLTVV.

This clone occurred once. This chain uses TRBV7-8 with TRBJ2-5, with 10 bases aligning to TRBD1. The junction had 1 base not matched to a gene; V was cut back by 1 base and J by 2 bases. The length of the CDR3 is 15 residues. Germline CDR1 reads SGHVS; CDR2 reads FQNEAQ. The CDR3 bases are TGTGCCAGCAGCTTAGGGACAGGGGGGCAAGAGACCCAGTACTTC. Translation: CASSLGTGGQETQYF.

The chain uses TRBV11-1 and TRBJ2-7, with TRBD2 identical over 8 bases. Losses at the gene ends were 6 bases for V and 8 bases for J; bases not matched to a gene: 9. Germline V gene sequence: CDR1 SGHAT, CDR2 FQDESV (reference sequence). The CDR3 covers 13 residues. The CDR3 region has the DNA TGTGCCAGCAGGGTTAGCGGGACGGCGCAGCAGTACTTC. This translates into CASRVSGTAQQYF.

This clone was detected once. The V gene is TRBV6-5, the J gene TRBJ2-1; 7 positions match TRBD1. This CDR3 comprises 14 residues. CDR1 is MNHEY, CDR2 SVGAGI, per germline. J was trimmed by 7 bases and V by 6 bases; bases with no gene match: 9. CDR3 coding DNA: TGTGCCAGCAGGCGCCGCGACAGGGTGAATGAGCAGTTCTTC. The encoded protein is CASRRRDRVNEQFF.

This sequence joins TRBV2 and TRBJ1-1; weak D call: TRBD1 (6 bases). Deletions cut 5 bases from V and 4 bases from J, with 11 bases between. CDR1 and CDR2 from the germline V gene are SNHLY and FYNNEI. The CDR3 extends over 13 amino acids. The CDR3, as DNA: TGTGCCAGCAGTTACACGGACAGCACTGAAGCTTTCTTT. The encoded protein is CASSYTDSTEAFF.

This clone was seen a few times. The chain employs TRBV19 and TRBJ1-5; 10 bases are a match to TRBD1. J lost 3 bases, V lost 5 bases, and 10 bases had no gene match. Per germline, CDR1 LNHDA and CDR2 SQIVND (reference sequence). CDR3 size: 17 residues. For the CDR3, the DNA is TGTGCCAGTAGTCCCGGGACAGGGGCCTCCCCCAATCAGCCCCAGCATTTT. Protein sequence: CASSPGTGASPNQPQHF.

V gene TRBV6-5 combines with J gene TRBJ1-1, with 8 bases that match TRBD1. J gave up 1 base and V 5 bases, and 3 bases lay outside the gene matches. The CDR3 has 14 amino acids. Looked up from germline, CDR1 is MNHEY and CDR2 is SVGAGI. CDR3 region: CASSRTGRNTEAFF. In DNA, the CDR3 is TGTGCCAGCAGTCGGACAGGGCGGAACACTGAAGCTTTCTTT.

The V and J genes are TRBV5-1 and TRBJ1-3, with D unresolved. This CDR3 has 15 amino acids. Per germline, CDR1 SGHRS and CDR2 YFSETQ. Trimming left V 4 bases short and J 0 bases short, with 11 bases between. As DNA, the CDR3 is TGCGCCAGCAGCGAGCGACCAAGCTCTGGAAACACCATATATTTT. Its translation: CASSERPSSGNTIYF.

The CDR3 DNA is TGTGCCAGCAGACCCGGGACAGGGGTCCCCGGGGAGCTGTTTTTT. This translates into CASRPGTGVPGELFF. The chain couples TRBV5-5 to TRBJ2-2; 10 positions match TRBD1. From germline, CDR1 is SGHKS and CDR2 YYEKEE (reference sequence). The CDR3 extends over 15 amino acids. Germline trimming cut 5 bases from V and 6 bases from J; bases unmatched to any gene: 7.

The chain employs TRBV5-1 and TRBJ2-2, with 9 nucleotides matching TRBD2. CDR3 length: 16 residues. CDR1 is SGHRS and CDR2 is YFSETQ in the germline V gene. J gave up 0 bases and V 2 bases, and 2 bases lay outside the gene matches. The CDR3 is CASSFLAGPNTGELFF. Written as DNA, the CDR3 is TGCGCCAGCAGCTTCCTAGCGGGGCCGAACACCGGGGAGCTGTTTTTT.